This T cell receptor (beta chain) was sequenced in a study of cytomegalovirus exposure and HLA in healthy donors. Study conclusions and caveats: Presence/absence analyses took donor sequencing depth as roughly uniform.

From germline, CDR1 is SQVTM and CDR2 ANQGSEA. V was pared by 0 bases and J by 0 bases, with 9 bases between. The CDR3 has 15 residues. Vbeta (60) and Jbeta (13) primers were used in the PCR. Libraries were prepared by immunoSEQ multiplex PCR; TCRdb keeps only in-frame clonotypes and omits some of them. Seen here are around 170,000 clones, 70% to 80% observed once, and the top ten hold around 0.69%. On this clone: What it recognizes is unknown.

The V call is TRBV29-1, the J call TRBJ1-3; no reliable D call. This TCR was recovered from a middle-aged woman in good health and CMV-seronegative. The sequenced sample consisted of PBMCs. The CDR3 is CSVEEGGLSGNTIYF. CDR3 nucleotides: TGCAGCGTTGAAGAAGGCGGCCTCTCTGGAAACACCATATATTTT.